This T cell receptor beta chain was captured by sequencing in a study of blood T cell repertoires in COVID-19. Using immunoSEQ multiplex PCR, the repertoire was profiled, and TCRdb retains in-frame clones only, with some absent. Found here are 150,000 to 200,000 clones, roughly 91% of them singletons; the top ten hold less than 5.5%. This CDR3 is built from 16 residues. With 2 bases clipped from V and 2 bases from J, the junction kept 8 bases outside the gene matches. Germline loops: CDR1 SGHAT, CDR2 FQNNGV. This TCR was recovered from a human donor in a cohort sampled during active COVID-19. Sequenced material: peripheral blood. The J gene is TRBJ1-1, the V gene TRBV11-2; 7 nucleotides match TRBD1. CDR3 DNA: TGTGCCAGCAGCTTAAGAAGAGGACAGGCCAACACTGAAGCTTTCTTT. The encoded protein is CASSLRRGQANTEAFF.